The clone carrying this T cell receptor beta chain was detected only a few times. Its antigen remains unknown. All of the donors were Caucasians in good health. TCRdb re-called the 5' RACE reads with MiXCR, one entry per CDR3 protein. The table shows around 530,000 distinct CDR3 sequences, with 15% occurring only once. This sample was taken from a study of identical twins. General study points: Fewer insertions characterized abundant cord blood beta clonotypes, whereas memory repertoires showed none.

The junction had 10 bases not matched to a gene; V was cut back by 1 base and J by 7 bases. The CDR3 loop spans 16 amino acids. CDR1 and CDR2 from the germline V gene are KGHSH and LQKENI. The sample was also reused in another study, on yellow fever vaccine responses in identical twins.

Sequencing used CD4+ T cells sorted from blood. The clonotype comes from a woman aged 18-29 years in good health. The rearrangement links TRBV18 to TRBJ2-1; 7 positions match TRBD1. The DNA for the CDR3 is TGTGCCAGCTCACCACTGGTTACAGGGGTAGGAAATGAGCAGTTCTTC. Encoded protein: CASSPLVTGVGNEQFF.